These T cell receptor beta chains were read from a single sample in a study of blood T cells in healthy people across ages. TCRdb used MiXCR to reprocess the 5' RACE reads, holding one entry per CDR3 protein. The sample lists 660,000 or so distinct CDR3 sequences, roughly three fifths occurring once. Sequencing was performed on blood. The receptors derive from a man in his sixties in good health. Each CDR3 is given with its conserved first and last residue. A D gene is named only where the DNA matches it firmly. Size tells how often a clone was seen (once, few, many) or the class of an expanded clone, and some rows leave it out.

D gene: .
CDR3 length: 15
J gene: TRBJ2-5
V gene: TRBV21-1
clone size: .
CDR3 protein: CASSKLAGGEETQYF
CDR3 DNA: TGTGCCAGCAGCAAGCTAGCGGGGGGCGAGGAGACCCAGTACTTC

D gene: .
CDR3 length: 17
J gene: TRBJ2-6
V gene: TRBV6-5
clone size: few
CDR3 protein: CASSYDPHRSGANVLTF
CDR3 DNA: TGTGCCAGCAGTTACGACCCCCACAGGTCTGGGGCCAACGTCCTGACTTTC

D gene: .
CDR3 length: 16
J gene: TRBJ2-3
V gene: TRBV20-1
clone size: .
CDR3 protein: CSAPQFPGARRDTQYF
CDR3 DNA: TGCAGTGCTCCCCAATTCCCAGGGGCGCGGCGAGATACGCAGTATTTT

D gene: .
CDR3 length: 15
J gene: TRBJ1-2
V gene: TRBV6-6
clone size: .
CDR3 protein: CASSYSDGANYGYTF
CDR3 DNA: TGTGCCAGCAGTTACTCGGACGGAGCTAACTATGGCTACACCTTC

D gene: .
CDR3 length: 16
J gene: TRBJ2-5
V gene: TRBV4-2
clone size: .
CDR3 protein: CASSRPGQGRMETQYF
CDR3 DNA: TGTGCCAGCAGCCGCCCGGGGCAGGGGCGTATGGAGACCCAGTACTTC

D gene: .
CDR3 length: 14
J gene: TRBJ2-7
V gene: TRBV12-3/TRBV12-4
clone size: .
CDR3 protein: CASRRQGGRNEQYF
CDR3 DNA: TGTGCCAGCAGGCGACAGGGCGGGAGGAACGAGCAGTACTTC

D gene: .
CDR3 length: 13
J gene: TRBJ2-2
V gene: TRBV5-1
clone size: .
CDR3 protein: CASSLKSTGELFF
CDR3 DNA: TGCGCCAGCAGCCTCAAATCAACCGGGGAGCTGTTTTTT

D gene: .
CDR3 length: 12
J gene: TRBJ2-5
V gene: TRBV20-1
clone size: few
CDR3 protein: CSARSTQETQYF
CDR3 DNA: TGCAGTGCTAGGTCTACGCAAGAGACCCAGTACTTC

D gene: .
CDR3 length: 13
J gene: TRBJ1-2
V gene: TRBV25-1
clone size: .
CDR3 protein: CASNEQGNYGYTF
CDR3 DNA: TGTGCCAGCAACGAACAAGGGAACTATGGCTACACCTTC

D gene: TRBD2
CDR3 length: 14
J gene: TRBJ2-1
V gene: TRBV6-1
clone size: .
CDR3 protein: CATAASGAYNEQFF
CDR3 DNA: TGTGCCACCGCCGCTAGCGGAGCTTACAATGAGCAGTTCTTC

D gene: .
CDR3 length: 15
J gene: TRBJ2-3
V gene: TRBV20-1
clone size: .
CDR3 protein: CRASAPRGGTDTQYF
CDR3 DNA: TGCAGAGCTAGTGCCCCCAGGGGGGGCACAGATACGCAGTATTTT

D gene: .
CDR3 length: 14
J gene: TRBJ1-2
V gene: TRBV3-1
clone size: .
CDR3 protein: CASSQVAPNYGYTF
CDR3 DNA: TGTGCCAGCAGCCAAGTTGCACCCAACTATGGCTACACCTTC

D gene: .
CDR3 length: 13
J gene: TRBJ2-5
V gene: TRBV18
clone size: few
CDR3 protein: CASSPVAEETQYF
CDR3 DNA: TGTGCCAGCTCACCTGTGGCGGAAGAGACCCAGTACTTC

D gene: .
CDR3 length: 14
J gene: TRBJ2-2
V gene: TRBV5-6
clone size: .
CDR3 protein: CASSFSVGAGELFF
CDR3 DNA: TGTGCCAGCAGCTTCTCTGTGGGCGCCGGGGAGCTGTTTTTT

D gene: TRBD2
CDR3 length: 17
J gene: TRBJ2-3
V gene: TRBV5-1
clone size: .
CDR3 protein: CASSLSRLAGLTDTQYF
CDR3 DNA: TGCGCCAGCAGCTTGTCCCGACTAGCGGGGCTCACAGATACGCAGTATTTT

D gene: .
CDR3 length: 14
J gene: TRBJ2-3
V gene: TRBV7-2
clone size: .
CDR3 protein: CASTISGGRDTQYF
CDR3 DNA: TGTGCCAGCACCATTAGCGGAGGTAGAGATACGCAGTATTTT

D gene: TRBD1
CDR3 length: 14
J gene: TRBJ2-7
V gene: TRBV20-1
clone size: few
CDR3 protein: CSARPGQNAYEQYF
CDR3 DNA: TGCAGTGCCAGACCGGGACAGAACGCCTACGAGCAGTACTTC

D gene: TRBD1
CDR3 length: 18
J gene: TRBJ2-7
V gene: TRBV3-1
clone size: few
CDR3 protein: CASSHAGTGRGKAYEQYF
CDR3 DNA: TGTGCCAGCAGCCATGCCGGGACAGGGCGCGGTAAAGCCTACGAGCAGTACTTC

D gene: TRBD1
CDR3 length: 14
J gene: TRBJ1-3
V gene: TRBV12-3/TRBV12-4
clone size: .
CDR3 protein: CASSPWTGGNTIYF
CDR3 DNA: TGTGCCAGCAGTCCCTGGACAGGAGGAAACACCATATATTTT

D gene: TRBD1
CDR3 length: 14
J gene: TRBJ2-5
V gene: TRBV20-1
clone size: .
CDR3 protein: CSASGGQSEETQYF
CDR3 DNA: TGCAGTGCTAGTGGGGGACAGTCCGAAGAGACCCAGTACTTC

D gene: .
CDR3 length: 11
J gene: TRBJ1-1
V gene: TRBV2
clone size: .
CDR3 protein: CASILNTEAFF
CDR3 DNA: TGTGCCAGCATATTGAACACTGAAGCTTTCTTT

D gene: TRBD2
CDR3 length: 16
J gene: TRBJ2-1
V gene: TRBV7-6
clone size: .
CDR3 protein: CASSLAISGGYNEQFF
CDR3 DNA: TGTGCCAGCAGCTTAGCTATAAGCGGGGGCTACAATGAGCAGTTCTTC

D gene: .
CDR3 length: 17
J gene: TRBJ1-5
V gene: TRBV5-1
clone size: few
CDR3 protein: CASSLMTRGLGNQPQHF
CDR3 DNA: TGCGCCAGCAGCCTCATGACAAGGGGGTTGGGGAATCAGCCCCAGCATTTT

D gene: TRBD1
CDR3 length: 15
J gene: TRBJ2-3
V gene: TRBV5-1
clone size: few
CDR3 protein: CASSPTGASTDTQYF
CDR3 DNA: TGCGCCAGCAGCCCCACAGGGGCTAGCACAGATACGCAGTATTTT